A selection of T cell receptor beta chains follows, all from one sample in a study of T cells in localized non-small cell lung cancer. Only in-frame clones appear in the TCRdb table, and some are missing; sequencing was by immunoSEQ multiplex PCR. Seen here are over 50,000 clones, almost 90% observed once, and the top ten hold approximately 2%. This material consisted of peripheral blood, taken before any cancer treatment. The receptor set was obtained from a woman aged 40-75 years with stage I lung adenocarcinoma. The CDR3 runs from the conserved cysteine through the conserved F or W. D genes are given only for firm matches. Expanded clones are given a class, and other clones once, few, many or no size at all.

>TRBJ2-2|.|TRBV11-2|few
TGTGCCAGCAGCTTACTTAGGGAAACCGGGGAGCTGTTTTTT
CASSLLRETGELFF
>TRBJ1-5|.|TRBV19|few
TGTGCCAGTAGCAGACAGGATAATCAGCCCCAGCATTTT
CASSRQDNQPQHF
>TRBJ2-6|.|TRBV5-4|.
TGTGCCAGCAGCTTGGCACAGGGCCTAAGCTCTGGGGCCAACGTCCTGACTTTC
CASSLAQGLSSGANVLTF
>TRBJ2-5|.|TRBV7-7|.
TGTGCCAGCAGCCCCGCGATGGGACAAGAGACCCAGTACTTC
CASSPAMGQETQYF
>TRBJ2-5|.|TRBV10-3|.
TGTGCCATCAGTGAGTCTGAGGGTTTAGGCCTCCAAGAGACCCAGTACTTC
CAISESEGLGLQETQYF
>TRBJ1-4|.|TRBV4-3|.
TGCGCCAGCAGCCAAGACGGATTAGGTAATGAAAAACTGTTTTTT
CASSQDGLGNEKLFF
>TRBJ1-1|TRBD1|TRBV7-2|.
TGTGCCAGCAGCTTGGGACAGGGTTTTACTGAAGCTTTCTTT
CASSLGQGFTEAFF
>TRBJ1-5|.|TRBV19|.
TGTGCCAGTAGTATTCGATTCGGTGCAGGGATCAATCAGCCCCAGCATTTT
CASSIRFGAGINQPQHF
>TRBJ1-2|.|TRBV9|.
TGTGCCAGCAGCGTAGATCTCAACAGCTATGGCTACACCTTC
CASSVDLNSYGYTF
>TRBJ1-1|.|TRBV6-1|.
TGTGCCAGCAGTGATTCCTTGACAGTGAACACTGAAGCTTTCTTT
CASSDSLTVNTEAFF
>TRBJ2-2|.|TRBV2|.
TGTGCCAGCATTAGGGGGGAGAACACCGGGGAGCTGTTTTTT
CASIRGENTGELFF
>TRBJ1-1|.|TRBV29-1|once
TGCAGCGTTGAAGGGCAATTGAACACTGAAGCTTTCTTT
CSVEGQLNTEAFF
>TRBJ2-1|.|TRBV6-5|once
TGTGCCAGCAGCCCCTCGACAGGCTACAATGAGCAGTTCTTC
CASSPSTGYNEQFF
>TRBJ1-1|.|TRBV6-1|.
TGTGCCAGCAGTTTGACTACCAGAACTGAAGCTTTCTTT
CASSLTTRTEAFF
>TRBJ1-5|.|TRBV19|few
TGTGCCAGTAGTTTCGGGGGCAATCAGCCCCAGCATTTT
CASSFGGNQPQHF
>TRBJ2-7|.|TRBV11-2|once
TGTGCCAGCAGCTTAGACATCGAGCAGTACTTC
CASSLDIEQYF
>TRBJ1-4|.|TRBV7-2|few
TGTGCCAGCAGCCAGACAGCAACTAATGAAAAACTGTTTTTT
CASSQTATNEKLFF
>TRBJ1-1|.|TRBV5-6|.
TGTGCCAGCAGCTTAGACATGGAAGCTTTCTTT
CASSLDMEAFF
>TRBJ1-1|.|TRBV18|.
TGTGCCAGCTCGCAAGGGTCGACCACTGAAGCTTTCTTT
CASSQGSTTEAFF
>TRBJ1-4|.|TRBV6-5|.
TGTGCCAGCAGAGGACACTTCCAATCTGAAAAACTGTTTTTT
CASRGHFQSEKLFF
>TRBJ2-2|TRBD1|TRBV7-2|.
TGTGCCAGCAGCTGGGGACAGGGCAGCACCGGGGAGCTGTTTTTT
CASSWGQGSTGELFF
>TRBJ1-1|.|TRBV27|.
TGTGCCCTTAGGGAGGGCAACACTGAAGCTTTCTTT
CALREGNTEAFF
>TRBJ1-1|.|TRBV28|.
TGTGCCAGCAGTGCCCTTCGACTGGCGGACACTGAAGCTTTCTTT
CASSALRLADTEAFF
>TRBJ1-1|.|TRBV18|.
TGTGCCAGCTCACAGGGGCAGGGCACTGAAGCTTTCTTT
CASSQGQGTEAFF
>TRBJ1-1|.|TRBV11-2|.
TGTGCCAGCAGCTTGGCCTCCCCGGAGGACACTGAAGCTTTCTTT
CASSLASPEDTEAFF
>TRBJ2-7|.|TRBV19|.
TGTGCCAGTAGTATATCTAGGGGTGGCTACGAGCAGTACTTC
CASSISRGGYEQYF
>TRBJ2-7|TRBD2|TRBV28|.
TGTGCCAGCAGCCCCCAGGGACTAGCGGGAGCCCATTACGAGCAGTACTTC
CASSPQGLAGAHYEQYF
>TRBJ2-7|.|TRBV5-1|.
TGCGCCAGCAGCTTGGATACCCTCTACGAGCAGTACTTC
CASSLDTLYEQYF
>TRBJ2-3|.|TRBV9|.
TGTGCCAGCAGCCCCCGGCTAGGGGGCACAGATACGCAGTATTTT
CASSPRLGGTDTQYF
>TRBJ2-7|.|TRBV6-5|.
TGTGCCAGCAGAAGAGTAACCGGGACCTTTCTGGAGCAGTACTTC
CASRRVTGTFLEQYF
>TRBJ1-5|TRBD1|TRBV27|.
TGTGCCAGCAGTCCCTCCCGACATAGGACAGGGAATCAGCCCCAGCATTTT
CASSPSRHRTGNQPQHF
>TRBJ1-4|TRBD1|TRBV20-1|.
TGCAGTGCCCAGACAGGGGAAAAACTGTTTTTT
CSAQTGEKLFF
>TRBJ2-7|.|TRBV6-5|.
TGTGCCAGCATTCTAGTAGCGAACTCCTACGAGCAGTACTTC
CASILVANSYEQYF
>TRBJ1-1|.|TRBV7-2|.
TGTGCCAGCAGCTCCTGGTGGGGGAACACTGAAGCTTTCTTT
CASSSWWGNTEAFF
>TRBJ1-1|.|TRBV9|.
TGTGCCAGCACCCCGGAGGGTTCGAACACTGAAGCTTTCTTT
CASTPEGSNTEAFF
>TRBJ2-5|.|TRBV20-1|.
TGCAGTGCTTGCCCCGAGGAGACCCAGTACTTC
CSACPEETQYF
>TRBJ1-6|.|TRBV5-6|few
TGTGCCAGCAGCTCCCTGGGACAAGGGATTAATTCACCCCTCCACTTT
CASSSLGQGINSPLHF
>TRBJ2-7|TRBD1|TRBV6-5|few
TGTGCCAGCAGTCGTACTACCACAGGGGGCGGCGAGCAGTACTTC
CASSRTTTGGGEQYF
>TRBJ1-5|.|TRBV2|.
TGTGCCAGCAGTCTGCCCCCGGGGCAGCAGAATTTT
CASSLPPGQQNF
>TRBJ2-3|TRBD2|TRBV7-2|.
TGTGCCAGCAGCTTCCCCGGACTAGCCGGGGATACGCAGTATTTT
CASSFPGLAGDTQYF